One and the same sample provided the 7 T cell receptor beta chains below, sequenced in a study of CD8 T cell repertoires and HIV-1 epitope variants. Data came from immunoSEQ multiplex PCR; TCRdb stores just in-frame clones and leaves some out. The sample contains several thousand clones, more than 50% of which appear only once. Their target antigens are unknown. Sample: cultured CD8+ T cells derived from PBMCs. The receptors were sampled from a male donor with HIV.

This clone appeared a single time. This rearrangement joins TRBV7-2 to TRBJ2-5; 12 bases align to TRBD2. With 4 bases clipped from V and 5 bases from J, the junction kept 5 bases outside the gene matches. The length of the CDR3 is 15 residues. Germline V lookup: CDR1 SGHTA, CDR2 FQGNSA. The CDR3, as DNA: TGTGCCAGCAGCTCATCGGGACTAGCGGGTGAGACCCAGTACTTC. As protein: CASSSSGLAGETQYF.

This chain joins TRBV30 and TRBJ2-7; D remains unclear. The germline V gene has CDR1 GTSNPN and CDR2 SVGIG (reference sequence). This CDR3 spans 13 amino acids. V lost 2 bases and J lost 1, with 9 bases in between. This CDR3 reads CAWSSAVSYEQYF. CDR3 sequence (DNA): TGTGCCTGGAGTTCGGCGGTGTCCTACGAGCAGTACTTC.

J is TRBJ2-5 and V is TRBV9; the match to TRBD2 covers 9 bases. The V gene end was trimmed by 4 bases and the J gene end by 3 bases; junction bases not matched to a gene: 4. This CDR3 region has 14 residues. The V gene's germline CDR1 is SGDLS and CDR2 YYNGEE. CDR3 sequence (DNA): TGTGCCAGCAGCCTTAGACTAGCGGAAGAGACCCAGTACTTC. It encodes CASSLRLAEETQYF.

This chain links TRBV7-9 with TRBJ2-3; TRBD1 might be the D (6 bases). In germline, CDR1 is SEHNR, CDR2 FQNEAQ (reference sequence). Trimming took off 4 bases at V and 3 bases at J, with 17 bases between the two ends. The CDR3 contains 16 residues. DNA of the CDR3: TGTGCCAGCAGCTCCCTAGACCGACAGGAGACAGATACGCAGTATTTT. It is translated as CASSSLDRQETDTQYF.

Only a few counts were recorded for this clone. The V gene is TRBV6-5, the J gene TRBJ2-3; the D gene is possibly TRBD1 (6 bases). The germline gives CDR1 MNHEY, CDR2 SVGAGI. V was shortened by 5 bases and J by 7 bases, with 16 bases between the two germline ends. This CDR3 contains 14 residues. CDR3 in DNA: TGTGCCAGCAGTGAATCGGACAGACACTATACGCAGTATTTT. This codes for CASSESDRHYTQYF.

The chain employs TRBV5-8 and TRBJ2-7, with D perhaps matching TRBD1 (6 bases). Germline-derived CDR1 and CDR2 are SGHTS and YDEGEE. Deletions cut 5 bases from V and 4 bases from J, with 13 bases between. The CDR3 is made up of 13 amino acids. The chain's CDR3 is CASSTNRDYEQYF. In DNA form, the CDR3 reads TGTGCCAGCAGTACTAACAGGGATTACGAGCAGTACTTC.

DNA for the CDR3: TGTGCCAGCAGCTCCCCAATGGATCAGCCCCAGCATTTT. As protein: CASSSPMDQPQHF. The rearrangement links TRBV5-8 to TRBJ1-5; D is undetermined. CDR1 and CDR2 from the germline V gene are SGHTS and YDEGEE. The CDR3 is 13 amino acids. Trimming removed 3 bases from V and 5 bases from J, with 9 bases in between.